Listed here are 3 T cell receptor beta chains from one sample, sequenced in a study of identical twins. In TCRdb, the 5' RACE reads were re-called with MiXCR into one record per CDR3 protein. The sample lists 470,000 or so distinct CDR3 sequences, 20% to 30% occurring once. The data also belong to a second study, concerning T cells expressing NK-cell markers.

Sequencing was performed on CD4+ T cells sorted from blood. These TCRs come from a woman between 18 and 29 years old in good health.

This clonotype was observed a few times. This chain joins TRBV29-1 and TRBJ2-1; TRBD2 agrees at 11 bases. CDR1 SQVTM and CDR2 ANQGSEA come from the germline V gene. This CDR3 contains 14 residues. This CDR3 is CSAVGALAGDEQFF. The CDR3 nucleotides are TGCAGTGCCGTGGGTGCACTAGCGGGAGATGAGCAGTTCTTC.

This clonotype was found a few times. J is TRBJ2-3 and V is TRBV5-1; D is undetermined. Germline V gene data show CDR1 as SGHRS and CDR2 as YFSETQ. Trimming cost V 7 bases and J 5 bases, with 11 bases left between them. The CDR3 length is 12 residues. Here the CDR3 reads CASGTTQDTQYF. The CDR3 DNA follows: TGCGCCAGCGGAACCACCCAAGATACGCAGTATTTT.

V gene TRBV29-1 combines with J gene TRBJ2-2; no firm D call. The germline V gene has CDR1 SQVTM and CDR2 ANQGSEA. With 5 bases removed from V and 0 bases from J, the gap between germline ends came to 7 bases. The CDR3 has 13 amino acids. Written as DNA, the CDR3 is TGCAGCGTTTCCTCCGCGAACACCGGGGAGCTGTTTTTT. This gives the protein CSVSSANTGELFF.